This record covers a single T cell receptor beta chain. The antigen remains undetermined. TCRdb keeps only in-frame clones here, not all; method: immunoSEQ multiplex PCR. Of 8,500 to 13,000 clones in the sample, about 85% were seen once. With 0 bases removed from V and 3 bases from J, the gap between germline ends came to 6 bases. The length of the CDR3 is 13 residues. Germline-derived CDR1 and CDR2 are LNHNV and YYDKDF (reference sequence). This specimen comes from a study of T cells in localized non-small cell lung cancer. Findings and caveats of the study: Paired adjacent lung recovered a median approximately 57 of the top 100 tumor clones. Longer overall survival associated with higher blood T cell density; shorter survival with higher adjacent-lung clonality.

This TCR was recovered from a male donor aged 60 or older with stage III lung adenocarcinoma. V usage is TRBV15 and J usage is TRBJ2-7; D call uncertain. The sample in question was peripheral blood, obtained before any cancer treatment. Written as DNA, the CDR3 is TGTGCCACCAGCAGAGAAGACTTCTACGAGCAGTACTTC. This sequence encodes CATSREDFYEQYF.